This T cell receptor (beta chain) was obtained from a study of neurological immune-mediated disorders. V was clipped by 2 bases and J by 5 bases, with 12 bases between them. Looked up from germline, CDR1 is SEHNR and CDR2 is FQNEAQ (reference sequence). The CDR3 runs 14 residues. At least ten counts were recorded for this clonotype. TCRdb processed the 5' RACE reads anew with MiXCR; each CDR3 protein has one entry. The data contain 66,000 or so distinct CDR3 sequences, nearly 3.5% of them singletons. Sequenced: PBMCs. The clonotype originates from a man aged 40-55 years with multiple sclerosis. The chain is built from TRBV7-9 and TRBJ1-1; D unresolved. The CDR3 DNA sequence: TGTGCCAGCAGCTTATCTAAGGAGAGGACTGAAGCTTTCTTT. Its protein product is CASSLSKERTEAFF.